Included here is one T cell receptor beta chain sequence, with context. These data are taken from a study of blood T cell repertoires in COVID-19. V gave up 7 bases and J gave up 0 bases, with 13 bases separating them. The CDR3 runs to 15 residues. CDR1 and CDR2 (germline): MNHEY, SVGAGI. Generated by immunoSEQ multiplex PCR, the TCRdb table keeps only in-frame clones and is missing some. Of fewer than 400,000 clones listed, approximately 87% are singletons. The rearrangement links TRBV6-5 to TRBJ1-5; possible D gene TRBD1, 6 bases. Source material: PBMCs or T cells enriched from blood (not recorded which). The sequence came from a woman aged 45-65 years who had recovered from COVID-19. CDR3 sequence reads: CASTPDSHSNQPQHF. As DNA, the CDR3 is TGTGCCAGCACCCCGGACAGTCATAGCAATCAGCCCCAGCATTTT.